The 21 T cell receptor beta chains below all came from one sample that was sequenced in a study of Graves' ophthalmopathy and Graves' hyperthyroidism. Beta-chain TCR CDR3 regions were amplified from RNA transcripts. Second-round multiplex PCR came after a first-round RT-PCR that employed HTBI primers. TCRdb ran MiXCR on the multiplex PCR reads and lists one entry per CDR3 protein. The sample has about 550,000 distinct CDR3 sequences, 39% seen once. The specimen was peripheral blood or thyroid tissue (not recorded which). Receptor source: an adult man with Graves' hyperthyroidism.

This clonotype appeared a few times. The rearrangement links TRBV29-1 to TRBJ2-7, with TRBD1 matching 10 bases. The CDR3 is 13 amino acids. Germline CDR1 SQVTM, CDR2 ANQGSEA. Trimming removed 8 bases from V and 7 bases from J; junction bases left unmatched: 11. CDR3 coding DNA: TGCAGCTTGGGGGGACAGGGGCGGAGGGAGCAGTACTTC. Its protein is CSLGGQGRREQYF.

This rearrangement joins TRBV2 to TRBJ1-5; 10 nucleotides agree with TRBD1. Germline V gene sequence: CDR1 SNHLY, CDR2 FYNNEI. The CDR3 extends over 12 amino acids. The CDR3 loop is CASGTGDQPQHF. Here the CDR3 DNA reads TGTGCTAGCGGGACAGGGGATCAGCCCCAGCATTTT.

Points on this clonotype: Relative to the germline gene, one junction end is altered; a read error may explain this. The rearrangement uses TRBV7-9 and TRBJ2-2; D is perhaps TRBD1 or TRBD2 (6 bases each). The CDR3 loop spans 14 amino acids. CDR1 and CDR2 from the germline V gene are SEHNR and FQNEAQ (reference sequence). The CDR3 region is CASSRVRDTGGLFF. CDR3 coding DNA: TGCGCCAGCAGCCGGGTACGGGACACCGGGGGGCTGTTTTTT.

Many counts were recorded for this clonotype. CDR3 sequence: CSARRDRDNSPLHF. The CDR3 nucleotides are TGCAGTGCTAGACGGGACAGAGATAATTCACCCCTCCACTTT. The chain joins TRBV20-1 to TRBJ1-6, with 7 bases identical to TRBD1. Per the germline V gene, CDR1 is DFQATT and CDR2 is SNEGSKA (reference sequence). The CDR3 loop spans 14 amino acids. Germline trimming cut 2 bases from V and 5 bases from J; bases unmatched to any gene: 3.

V is TRBV7-9 and J is TRBJ2-7, with 9 bases matching TRBD1. With V trimmed by 3 bases and J by 2 bases, 5 bases remained unmatched. This CDR3 spans 15 amino acids. Looked up from germline, CDR1 is SEHNR and CDR2 is FQNEAQ (reference sequence). The CDR3 loop is CASSFRDRAAYEQYF. DNA of the CDR3: TGTGCCAGCAGCTTCCGGGACAGGGCTGCCTACGAGCAGTACTTC.

This clonotype was seen a few times. V is TRBV6-1 and J is TRBJ2-5; D is perhaps TRBD2 (5 bases). CDR1 MNHNS and CDR2 SASEGT come from the germline V gene. V was cut by 7 bases and J by 3 bases, with 18 bases left in between. The CDR3 is 15 residues long. Here the CDR3 DNA reads TGTGCCAGCAATAAATTCGGGGAAAGAAAAGAGACCCAGTACTTC. Its translation: CASNKFGERKETQYF.

This clonotype was recorded many times. This chain joins TRBV20-1 and TRBJ2-2; a possible D gene is TRBD1 (6 bases). Trimming removed 8 bases from V and 0 bases from J, with 10 bases in between. The CDR3 length is 13 residues. The germline V gene has CDR1 DFQATT and CDR2 SNEGSKA (reference sequence). The CDR3, as DNA: TGCAGTTCCGGGACATCGAACACCGGGGAGCTGTTTTTT. This encodes CSSGTSNTGELFF.

The chain has TRBV7-9 and TRBJ2-5, with 8 positions matching TRBD2. CDR3 length: 16 amino acids. CDR1 and CDR2 from the germline V gene are SEHNR and FQNEAQ (reference sequence). V shed 3 bases and J 4 bases; nucleotides not matched to a gene: 10. CDR3 coding DNA: TGTGCCAGCAGCTTCCGGGGGGGCTCCCCTAGAGAGACCCAGTACTTC. Translation gives CASSFRGGSPRETQYF.

This clonotype appeared a few times. The CDR3 DNA follows: TGTGCCAGTAGTATAGAAGGGGACAACGATCAGCCCCAGCATTTT. Residues: CASSIEGDNDQPQHF. The chain links TRBV19 to TRBJ1-5, with D perhaps matching TRBD1 (6 bases). V was cut by 0 bases and J by 5 bases, with 11 bases left in between. Per germline, CDR1 LNHDA and CDR2 SQIVND (reference sequence). This CDR3 is built from 15 residues. The full variable domain, rest sourced from reference TRBV19 and TRBJ1-5, is DGGITQSPKYLFRKEGQNVTLSCEQNLNHDAMYWYRQDPGQGLRLIYYSQIVNDFQKGDIAEGYSVSREKKESFPLTVTSAQKNPTAFYLCASSIEGDNDQPQHFGDGTRLSIL.

This clonotype was picked up one time. The J gene is TRBJ2-3, the V gene TRBV20-1, with 13 nucleotides matching TRBD2. The V and J ends lost 3 bases and 3 bases, in that order; junction bases with no gene match: 6. This CDR3 contains 16 residues. Germline V lookup: CDR1 DFQATT, CDR2 SNEGSKA (reference sequence). CDR3 sequence (DNA): TGCAGTGCTAGGGGAGGACTAGCGGGAGAAACAGATACGCAGTATTTT. Its translation: CSARGGLAGETDTQYF.

This clonotype has ten or more counts. V gene TRBV19 combines with J gene TRBJ2-7, with D possibly TRBD2 on 6 matching bases. Germline V lookup: CDR1 LNHDA, CDR2 SQIVND (reference sequence). The CDR3 runs 13 residues. Trimming pared 5 bases from V and 3 bases from J, leaving 11 bases between. The CDR3 spells CASSGGTDYEQYF. CDR3 DNA: TGTGCCAGTAGTGGGGGGACTGACTACGAGCAGTACTTC. Looking up the rest from reference TRBV19 and TRBJ2-7 gives the full variable domain: DGGITQSPKYLFRKEGQNVTLSCEQNLNHDAMYWYRQDPGQGLRLIYYSQIVNDFQKGDIAEGYSVSREKKESFPLTVTSAQKNPTAFYLCASSGGTDYEQYFGPGTRLTVT.

Notes on this clonotype: The junction and the germline gene differ at one end; a read error may be behind it. The chain recombines TRBV27 with TRBJ2-7, with 9 bases lining up with TRBD1. Germline V lookup: CDR1 MNHEY, CDR2 SMNVEV (reference sequence). There are 11 residues in the CDR3. The CDR3 sequence: CASSPGQGSFF. In DNA, the CDR3 is TGTGCCAGCAGCCCAGGACAGGGGTCGTTCTTC.

The gene calls are TRBV7-2 and TRBJ2-5, with D unclear. The V end lost 0 bases, the J end lost 1 base, and 9 bases lay between the germline ends. This CDR3 region has 15 residues. Germline CDR1 is SGHTA and CDR2 is FQGNSA. DNA for the CDR3: TGTGCCAGCAGCTTAGCACGGCGGATCCAAGAGACCCAGTACTTC. It specifies CASSLARRIQETQYF.

A remark on this clonotype: A much larger clonotype is one base distant, so this may be a read error. V usage is TRBV15 and J usage is TRBJ2-2; 7 positions agree with TRBD1. Germline CDR1 reads LNHNV; CDR2 reads YYDKDF (reference sequence). This CDR3 contains 15 residues. Written as DNA, the CDR3 is TGTGCCACCAGGAGAGACAGGGTGAACACCGGGGAGCTGTTTTTT. This gives the protein CATRRDRVNTGELFF.

Only a few counts were recorded for this clonotype. This chain connects TRBV6-6 to TRBJ1-5; D remains ambiguous. V shed 6 bases and J shed 1 base, with 22 bases lying between them. CDR1 and CDR2 (germline): MNHNY, SVGAGI (reference sequence). The CDR3 is 18 amino acids. The CDR3 is CASSRQASGKTSNQPQHF. The CDR3 DNA reads as TGTGCCAGCAGCCGCCAGGCCTCCGGGAAAACAAGCAATCAGCCCCAGCATTTT.

Concerning this clonotype itself: This may stem from a read error, because a much larger clone lies one nucleotide away. V and J are TRBV10-3 and TRBJ1-1, with D perhaps TRBD1 (6 bases). Per the germline V gene, CDR1 is ENHRY and CDR2 is SYGVKD. This CDR3 spans 14 amino acids. The CDR3 spells CASSSGQMNTEAFF. The CDR3 DNA is TGTGCCAGCAGTTCCGGACAGATGAACACTGAAGCTTTCTTT.

This clonotype was recorded many times. The chain carries TRBV2 and TRBJ2-5; 9 bases agree with TRBD1. Germline loops: CDR1 SNHLY, CDR2 FYNNEI. Trimming took 10 bases from V and 4 from J; bases not matched to a gene: 13. The CDR3 spans 15 residues. In nucleotides, the CDR3 is TGTGCCAACCTGATAACAGGGGGCGCAACAGAGACCCAGTACTTC. This sequence encodes CANLITGGATETQYF.

This clonotype came up many times. The chain uses TRBV5-5 and TRBJ2-7; D gene uncertain. Trimming left V 4 bases short and J 0 bases short, with 17 bases between. This CDR3 is built from 16 residues. Germline-derived CDR1 and CDR2 are SGHKS and YYEKEE (reference sequence). Written as DNA, the CDR3 is TGTGCCAGCAGCATGTTTGGGGAAGGGAACTCCTACGAGCAGTACTTC. Translated, it gives CASSMFGEGNSYEQYF.

The rearrangement links TRBV7-2 to TRBJ1-2; a possible D gene is TRBD1 (6 bases). V lost 7 bases to trimming and J lost 10 bases, with 16 bases between them. The CDR3 has 12 residues. Germline lookup yields CDR1 SGHTA and CDR2 FQGNSA. The CDR3 sequence is CASKRGTQDYTF. CDR3 in DNA: TGTGCCAGCAAAAGGGGGACGCAGGACTACACCTTC.

This chain joins TRBV24-1 and TRBJ2-3; D may be TRBD2 (5 bases). The CDR3 spans 16 residues. V was pared by 4 bases and J by 0 bases, with 13 bases between. In germline, CDR1 is KGHDR, CDR2 SFDVKD. CDR3 region: CATSEVADSSTDTQYF. As DNA, the CDR3 is TGTGCCACCAGTGAGGTTGCGGACTCTAGCACAGATACGCAGTATTTT.

This chain links TRBV19 with TRBJ1-2; TRBD1 is a possible D gene (5 bases). There are 15 residues in the CDR3. V dropped 1 base and J dropped 0 bases, with 9 bases sitting between them. Germline V lookup: CDR1 LNHDA, CDR2 SQIVND (reference sequence). Here the CDR3 reads CASSIGGTTNYGYTF. CDR3 sequence (DNA): TGTGCCAGTAGTATAGGGGGCACAACTAACTATGGCTACACCTTC.